The 20 T cell receptor beta chains presented below share a single source sample, sequenced in a study of blood T cell repertoires in COVID-19 (dated by TCRdb to the early 2020s). Library generation was performed with the immunoSEQ multiplex PCR assay. The source is immuneACCESS, and TCRdb retained only in-frame sequences with V and J called. Part of the clones is not carried over; for the studies checked, unresolved V genes explain less than half of this, and the remainder is unexplained. The sample contains 100,000 or so clones, approximately 84% of them found a single time. The top ten clones comprise just under 10% of the sample. The sample comprised peripheral blood. The source is a middle-aged man with active or convalescent COVID-19.

This chain connects TRBV6-6 to TRBJ1-2, with a possible D match to TRBD1 (5 bases). This CDR3 is 13 amino acids long. Germline values: CDR1 MNHNY, CDR2 SVGAGI (reference sequence). V was clipped by 6 bases and J by 1 base, with 9 bases between them. The CDR3 is CASSEQVNYGYTF. Written as DNA, the CDR3 is TGTGCCAGCAGCGAACAGGTTAACTATGGCTACACCTTC.

This rearrangement joins TRBV25-1 to TRBJ1-1; D not certain. This CDR3 has 15 residues. Germline V gives CDR1 MGHDK, CDR2 SYGVNS. V was pared by 8 bases and J by 4 bases, with 20 bases between. The chain's CDR3 is CASGGSANGSTEAFF. The CDR3 coding sequence is TGTGCCAGCGGCGGCAGTGCAAACGGGAGCACTGAAGCTTTCTTT.

The chain is built from TRBV27 and TRBJ1-5; D call uncertain. CDR3 size: 14 residues. Trimming pared 8 bases from V and 4 bases from J, leaving 15 bases between. Looked up from germline, CDR1 is MNHEY and CDR2 is SMNVEV (reference sequence). Written as DNA, the CDR3 is TGTGCCAGCGGGGAGTCGGGTGGTAATCAGCCCCAGCATTTT. Protein sequence: CASGESGGNQPQHF.

The V gene is TRBV3-1 (or the pseudogene TRBV3-2), the J gene TRBJ1-5; possibly TRBD1 for D (5 bases). The germline gives CDR1 LGHDT, CDR2 YNNKEL (reference sequence). V lost 1 base, J lost 9 bases, and 13 bases lay in between. CDR3 length: 14 amino acids. CDR3 DNA: TGTGCCAGCAGCCAAGGACAGTATCGTACGCCCCAGCATTTT. The encoded protein is CASSQGQYRTPQHF.

A few counts support this clone. J is TRBJ1-5 and V is TRBV27, with D uncertain. Per germline, CDR1 MNHEY and CDR2 SMNVEV (reference sequence). Trimming took 5 bases from V and 4 from J, leaving 15 bases between them. The CDR3 contains 15 residues. Here the CDR3 DNA reads TGTGCCAGCAGTGCGACCGGGAGACAAAATCAGCCCCAGCATTTT. This translates into CASSATGRQNQPQHF.

The chain carries TRBV4-3 and TRBJ2-3, with 8 bases that match TRBD1. With V trimmed by 1 base and J by 3 bases, 9 bases remained unmatched. This CDR3 is 17 amino acids long. The germline CDR1 and CDR2 sequences are LGHNA and YSLEER. CDR3 DNA sequence: TGCGCCAGCAGCCAAGGTCCAGGACAGGGCATGACAGATACGCAGTATTTT. Translation: CASSQGPGQGMTDTQYF.

This clone showed up just once. The chain recombines TRBV9 with TRBJ1-1; D might be TRBD1 (6 bases). The germline CDR1 and CDR2 sequences are SGDLS and YYNGEE. CDR3 length: 14 amino acids. Trimming stripped 0 bases from V and 4 bases from J, with 10 bases between. The CDR3, as DNA: TGTGCCAGCAGCGTAGCTCAGACAGGCACTGAAGCTTTCTTT. This gives the protein CASSVAQTGTEAFF.

The chain recombines TRBV30 with TRBJ1-1, with D hard to call. The CDR3 is 13 amino acids. Germline CDR1 reads GTSNPN; CDR2 reads SVGIG (reference sequence). Trimming removed 4 bases from V and 3 bases from J, with 12 bases in between. CDR3 sequence reads: CAWTSRSDTEAFF. The CDR3 DNA sequence: TGTGCCTGGACCTCTAGGAGTGACACTGAAGCTTTCTTT.

The genes are TRBV9 and TRBJ2-7, with unresolved D. The germline V and J ends were trimmed by 4 bases and 1 base, with 9 bases remaining between them. This CDR3 spans 13 amino acids. Per germline, CDR1 SGDLS and CDR2 YYNGEE. The CDR3 sequence is CASSPPGSYEQYF. CDR3 nucleotides: TGTGCCAGCAGCCCCCCCGGTTCCTACGAGCAGTACTTC.

This clone was recorded once. The rearrangement uses TRBV9 and TRBJ2-5; 12 bases map to TRBD2. After removal of 0 bases from V and 7 bases from J, the junction contained 7 bases not matched to a gene. Looked up from germline, CDR1 is SGDLS and CDR2 is YYNGEE. The CDR3 spans 16 residues. The CDR3, as DNA: TGTGCCAGCAGCGTAGCGGGGCTAGCGGGGGGGATGACCCAGTACTTC. Protein: CASSVAGLAGGMTQYF.

The CDR3 is CASSVGTGGLNQPQHF. CDR3 bases: TGTGCCAGCAGTGTCGGGACAGGGGGCCTTAATCAGCCCCAGCATTTT. The chain has TRBV6-1 and TRBJ1-5; TRBD1 aligns across 12 bases. CDR3 size: 16 residues. Germline V gene sequence: CDR1 MNHNS, CDR2 SASEGT. With V trimmed by 4 bases and J by 4 bases, 5 bases remained unmatched.

This sequence joins TRBV19 and TRBJ2-7; 9 bases agree with TRBD1. The ends lost 5 bases at V and 3 bases at J; junction bases unmatched: 8. This CDR3 region has 15 residues. CDR1 is LNHDA, CDR2 SQIVND, per germline (reference sequence). For the CDR3, the DNA is TGTGCCAGTAGTCGTCCGGGACAGGGTTACTACGAGCAGTACTTC. It codes for CASSRPGQGYYEQYF. Full variable domain (outside the CDR3, taken from reference TRBV19 and TRBJ2-7): DGGITQSPKYLFRKEGQNVTLSCEQNLNHDAMYWYRQDPGQGLRLIYYSQIVNDFQKGDIAEGYSVSREKKESFPLTVTSAQKNPTAFYLCASSRPGQGYYEQYFGPGTRLTVT.

In this sample, this clone turned up once. The gene calls are TRBV7-5 and TRBJ2-3; the DNA was not used to check the table's D call, TRBD2. TRBV7-5 is a pseudogene locus. The CDR3 spans 17 residues. The CDR3 sequence: CARSLGTSGGATDTQYF. The CDR3 DNA reads as TGTGCCAGAAGCTTAGGGACTAGCGGGGGGGCAACAGATACGCAGTATTTT.

V is TRBV18 and J is TRBJ2-7; no clear D. This CDR3 region has 13 residues. Germline V gives CDR1 KGHSH, CDR2 LQKENI. Trimming cost V 1 base and J 6 bases, with 10 bases left between them. The CDR3: CASSPRYESEQYF. The CDR3 nucleotides read TGTGCCAGCTCACCACGGTACGAGTCCGAGCAGTACTTC.

The chain is built from TRBV18 and TRBJ2-5; tentatively, D is TRBD1 (6 bases). CDR3 length equals 13 residues. V was pared by 2 bases and J by 2 bases, with 6 bases between. The germline CDR1 and CDR2 sequences are KGHSH and LQKENI. CDR3 in amino acids: CASSPTGQETQYF. The CDR3 DNA follows: TGTGCCAGCTCACCAACAGGGCAAGAGACCCAGTACTTC.

This chain links TRBV18 with TRBJ1-5; possible D gene TRBD1, 5 bases. The CDR3 length is 13 residues. CDR1 and CDR2 from the germline V gene are KGHSH and LQKENI. V was pared by 3 bases and J by 4 bases, with 7 bases between. CDR3: CASSPAGNQPQHF. As DNA, the CDR3 is TGTGCCAGCTCACCGGCAGGGAATCAGCCCCAGCATTTT.

The DNA for the CDR3 is TGTGCCAGCCGACGAGGGACATCTCCCTACAATGAGCAGTTCTTC. The encoded protein is CASRRGTSPYNEQFF. The genes are TRBV28 and TRBJ2-1; the D gene is possibly TRBD1 (6 bases). This CDR3 contains 15 residues. V was cut by 8 bases and J by 2 bases, with 16 bases left in between. Germline values: CDR1 MDHEN, CDR2 SYDVKM.

The V gene is TRBV5-7, the J gene TRBJ2-7; 7 bases fit TRBD1. TRBV5-7 is an ORF, with its function uncertain. The length of the CDR3 is 16 residues. Germline trimming cut 4 bases from V and 5 bases from J; bases unmatched to any gene: 15. The CDR3 loop is CASSRFTGTEVHEQYF. The CDR3 DNA reads as TGTGCCAGCAGCCGTTTCACCGGGACAGAGGTTCACGAGCAGTACTTC.

This clone was recorded a few times. For the CDR3, the DNA is TGCGCCAGCAGCTTGTTGTTGCGGGTTTCGAGGGAGACCCAGTACTTC. Translating it yields CASSLLLRVSRETQYF. This chain joins TRBV5-1 and TRBJ2-5, with D perhaps matching TRBD2 (5 bases). The CDR3 has 16 amino acids. Germline V gene lookup returns CDR1 SGHRS and CDR2 YFSETQ. V lost 1 base and J 5 bases, leaving 18 bases between the germline ends.

In this sample, this clone turned up a few times. V usage is TRBV30 and J usage is TRBJ1-1; D is undetermined. Per the germline V gene, CDR1 is GTSNPN and CDR2 is SVGIG (reference sequence). The CDR3 sequence is 13 residues long. Between the trimmed V and J ends, which lost 0 bases and 2 bases, there was a span of 7 bases. The CDR3 DNA is TGTGCCTGGAGTGTGGGCAGTAACACTGAAGCTTTCTTT. Its protein product is CAWSVGSNTEAFF. The whole variable domain, filled in from reference TRBV30 and TRBJ1-1, reads SQTIHQWPATLVQPVGSPLSLECTVEGTSNPNLYWYRQAAGRGLQLLFYSVGIGQISSEVPQNLSASRPQDRQFILSSKKLLLSDSGFYLCAWSVGSNTEAFFGQGTRLTVV.